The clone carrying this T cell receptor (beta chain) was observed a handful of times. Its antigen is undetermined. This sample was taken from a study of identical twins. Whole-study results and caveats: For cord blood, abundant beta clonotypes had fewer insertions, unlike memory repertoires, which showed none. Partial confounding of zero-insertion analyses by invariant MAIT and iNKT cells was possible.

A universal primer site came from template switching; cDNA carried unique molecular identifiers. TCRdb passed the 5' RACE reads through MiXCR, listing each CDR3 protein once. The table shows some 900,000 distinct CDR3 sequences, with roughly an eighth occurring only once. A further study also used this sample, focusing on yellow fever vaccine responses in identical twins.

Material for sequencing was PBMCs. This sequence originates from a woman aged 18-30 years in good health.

Written as DNA, the CDR3 is TGTGCCAGCAGCGGTGGACAGGGCCCCAGAAGCACAGATACGCAGTATTTT. This codes for CASSGGQGPRSTDTQYF. This sequence joins TRBV9 and TRBJ2-3, with 8 bases aligning to TRBD1. The J segment lost 0 bases and the V segment lost 3 bases, leaving 9 bases of the junction unmatched. Germline values: CDR1 SGDLS, CDR2 YYNGEE. CDR3 size: 17 residues.